These 5 T cell receptor beta chains were sequenced from one sample in a study of blood T cells in healthy people across ages. Combining a sample-barcoded 5' primer with a J-beta primer mix, a second PCR ran for about 7 to 12 cycles. TCRdb re-called the 5' RACE reads through MiXCR, storing one row per CDR3 protein. The data hold about 640,000 distinct CDR3 sequences, with about 54% observed a single time. Sequenced input: blood. The source is a man aged 60 to 75 in good health.

DNA of the CDR3: TGTGCCAGCAGCGGACTAGCGGGGGGCCCCACGAACACCGGGGAGCTGTTTTTT. It encodes CASSGLAGGPTNTGELFF. The chain recombines TRBV6-1 with TRBJ2-2; 14 nucleotides agree with TRBD2. The CDR3 has 18 amino acids. V trimming: 6 bases; J trimming: 0 bases; junction bases outside the gene matches: 6. Germline V CDR1 and CDR2: MNHNS, SASEGT.

This clonotype was observed a few times. The J gene is TRBJ2-3, the V gene TRBV12-3 or TRBV12-4; possible D gene TRBD1, 6 bases. Trimming removed 4 bases at V and 0 bases at J, with 11 bases between. CDR3 length equals 15 residues. CDR3 DNA: TGTGCCAGCAGTTGGCAGGGGATAAGCACAGATACGCAGTATTTT. This codes for CASSWQGISTDTQYF.

This clonotype was observed a single time. A much larger clonotype is one base distant, so this may be a read error. The chain recombines TRBV7-2 with TRBJ2-5; tentatively, D is TRBD1 or TRBD2 (5 bases each). Germline assignment: CDR1 SGHTA and CDR2 FQGNSA. V was cut by 0 bases and J by 13 bases, with 15 bases left in between. This CDR3 comprises 13 residues. This chain's CDR3 is CASSLALRGALYF. The CDR3 DNA sequence: TGTGCCAGCAGCTTAGCGTTACGGGGCGCGTTGTACTTC.

The chain carries TRBV7-9 and TRBJ2-5, with D tentatively TRBD2 (6 bases). Germline lookup yields CDR1 SEHNR and CDR2 FQNEAQ (reference sequence). The V end was cut by 4 bases, the J end by 4 bases, with 13 bases between. This CDR3 has 14 residues. CDR3 sequence reads: CASSYLVGGETQYF. DNA for the CDR3: TGTGCCAGCAGCTACCTAGTGGGGGGAGAGACCCAGTACTTC.

This clonotype has just a few counts. This chain joins TRBV29-1 and TRBJ2-5; D call uncertain. This CDR3 spans 12 amino acids. Trimming took 4 bases from V and 9 from J, leaving 15 bases between them. Looked up from germline, CDR1 is SQVTM and CDR2 is ANQGSEA. In DNA form, the CDR3 reads TGCAGCGTTGGAACCCTTGGTAGGGCCCAGTACTTC. Encoded protein: CSVGTLGRAQYF.